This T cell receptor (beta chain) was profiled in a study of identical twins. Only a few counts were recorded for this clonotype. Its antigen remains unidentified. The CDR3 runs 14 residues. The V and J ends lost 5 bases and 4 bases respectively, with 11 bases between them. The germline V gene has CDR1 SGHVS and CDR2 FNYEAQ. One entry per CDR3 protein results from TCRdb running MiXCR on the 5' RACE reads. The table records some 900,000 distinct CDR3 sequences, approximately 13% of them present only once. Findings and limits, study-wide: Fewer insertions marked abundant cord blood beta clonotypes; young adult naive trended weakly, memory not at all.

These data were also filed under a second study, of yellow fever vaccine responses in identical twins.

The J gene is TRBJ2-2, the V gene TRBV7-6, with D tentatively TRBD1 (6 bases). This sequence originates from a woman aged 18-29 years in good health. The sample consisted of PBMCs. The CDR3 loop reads CASSRDTLTGELFF. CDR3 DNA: TGTGCCAGCAGCAGGGACACACTCACCGGGGAGCTGTTTTTT.